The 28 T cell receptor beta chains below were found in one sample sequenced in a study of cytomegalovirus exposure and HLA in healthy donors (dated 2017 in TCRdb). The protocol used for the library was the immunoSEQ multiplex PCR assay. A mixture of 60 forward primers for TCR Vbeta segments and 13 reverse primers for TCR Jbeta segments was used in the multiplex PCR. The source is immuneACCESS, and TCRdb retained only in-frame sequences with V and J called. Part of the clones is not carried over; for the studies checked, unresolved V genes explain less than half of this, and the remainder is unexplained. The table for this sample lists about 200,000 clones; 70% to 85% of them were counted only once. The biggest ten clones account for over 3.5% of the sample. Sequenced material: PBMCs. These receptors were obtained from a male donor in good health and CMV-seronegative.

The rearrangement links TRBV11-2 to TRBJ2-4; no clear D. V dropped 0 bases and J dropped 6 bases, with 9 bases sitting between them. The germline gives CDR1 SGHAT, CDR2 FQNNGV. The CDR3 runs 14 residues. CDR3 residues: CASSLEVRVNIQYF. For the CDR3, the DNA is TGTGCCAGCAGCTTAGAAGTTCGAGTAAACATTCAGTACTTC. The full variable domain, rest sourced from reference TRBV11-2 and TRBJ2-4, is EAGVAQSPRYKIIEKRQSVAFWCNPISGHATLYWYQQILGQGPKLLIQFQNNGVVDDSQLPKDRFSAERLKGVDSTLKIQPAKLEDSAVYLCASSLEVRVNIQYFGAGTRLSVL.

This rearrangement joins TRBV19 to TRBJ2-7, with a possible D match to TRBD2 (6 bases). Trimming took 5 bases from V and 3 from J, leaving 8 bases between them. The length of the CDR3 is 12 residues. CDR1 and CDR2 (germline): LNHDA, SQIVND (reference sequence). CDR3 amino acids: CASSDGGYEQYF. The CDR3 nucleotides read TGTGCCAGTAGTGACGGGGGCTACGAGCAGTACTTC.

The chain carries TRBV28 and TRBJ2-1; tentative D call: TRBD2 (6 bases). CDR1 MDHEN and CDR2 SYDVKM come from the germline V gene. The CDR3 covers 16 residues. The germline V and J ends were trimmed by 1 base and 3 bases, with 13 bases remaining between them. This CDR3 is CASSLSERVFYNEQFF. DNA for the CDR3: TGTGCCAGCAGTTTATCAGAGCGGGTCTTCTACAATGAGCAGTTCTTC.

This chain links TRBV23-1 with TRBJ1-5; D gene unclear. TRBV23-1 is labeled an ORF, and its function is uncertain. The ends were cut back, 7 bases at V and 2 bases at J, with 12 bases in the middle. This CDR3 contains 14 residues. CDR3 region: CASIVTVCNQPQHF. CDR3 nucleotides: TGCGCCAGCATAGTCACAGTTTGCAATCAGCCCCAGCATTTT.

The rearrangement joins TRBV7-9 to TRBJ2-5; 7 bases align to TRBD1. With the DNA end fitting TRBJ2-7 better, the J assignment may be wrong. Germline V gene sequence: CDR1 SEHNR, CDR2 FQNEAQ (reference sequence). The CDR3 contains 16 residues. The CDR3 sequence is CASSPYSPGQSYEQYF. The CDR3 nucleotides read TGTGCCAGCAGCCCATATTCTCCGGGACAGTCCTACGAGCAGTACTTC.

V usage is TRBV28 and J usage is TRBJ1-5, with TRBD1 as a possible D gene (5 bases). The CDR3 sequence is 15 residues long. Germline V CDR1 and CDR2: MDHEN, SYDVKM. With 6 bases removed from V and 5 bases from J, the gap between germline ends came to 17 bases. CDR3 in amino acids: CASSLDQGTHQPQHF. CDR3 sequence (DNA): TGTGCCAGCAGCCTTGATCAGGGAACCCATCAGCCCCAGCATTTT.

The CDR3 here is CASSTQGAGELFF. DNA of the CDR3: TGTGCCAGCAGCACACAGGGTGCCGGGGAGCTGTTTTTT. This sequence joins TRBV11-3 and TRBJ2-2; D possibly corresponds to TRBD1 (6 bases). V was trimmed by 5 bases and J by 6 bases, leaving 10 bases between them. Germline V CDR1 and CDR2: SGHNT, YENEEA. The CDR3 has 13 amino acids. Drawing the rest from reference TRBV11-3 and TRBJ2-2, the complete variable domain is EAGVVQSPRYKIIEKKQPVAFWCNPISGHNTLYWYLQNLGQGPELLIRYENEEAVDDSQLPKDRFSAERLKGVDSTLKIQPAELGDSAVYLCASSTQGAGELFFGEGSRLTVL.

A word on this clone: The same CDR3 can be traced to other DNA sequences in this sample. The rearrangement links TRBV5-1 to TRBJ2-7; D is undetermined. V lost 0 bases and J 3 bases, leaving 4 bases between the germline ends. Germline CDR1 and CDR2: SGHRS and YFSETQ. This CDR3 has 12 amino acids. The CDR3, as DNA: TGCGCCAGCAGCTTGGGAGGCTACGAGCAGTACTTC. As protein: CASSLGGYEQYF.

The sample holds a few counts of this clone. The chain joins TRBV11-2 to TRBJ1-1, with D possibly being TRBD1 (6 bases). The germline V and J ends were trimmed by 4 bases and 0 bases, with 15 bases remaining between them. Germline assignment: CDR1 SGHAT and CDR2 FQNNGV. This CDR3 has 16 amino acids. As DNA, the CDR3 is TGTGCCAGCAGCTCCCGGGGGGCAGGGGTGAACACTGAAGCTTTCTTT. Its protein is CASSSRGAGVNTEAFF.

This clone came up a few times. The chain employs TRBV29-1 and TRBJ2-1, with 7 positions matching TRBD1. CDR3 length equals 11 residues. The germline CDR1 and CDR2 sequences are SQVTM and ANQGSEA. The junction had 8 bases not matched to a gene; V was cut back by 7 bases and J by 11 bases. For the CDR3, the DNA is TGCAGCGCACGACAGGGCCCGCAGCAGTTCTTC. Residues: CSARQGPQQFF.

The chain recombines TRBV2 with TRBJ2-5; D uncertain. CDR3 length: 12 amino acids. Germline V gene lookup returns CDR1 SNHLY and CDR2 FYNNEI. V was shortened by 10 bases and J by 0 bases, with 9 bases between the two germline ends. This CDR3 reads CATTRDQETQYF. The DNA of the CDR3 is TGTGCCACCACCCGGGACCAAGAGACCCAGTACTTC.

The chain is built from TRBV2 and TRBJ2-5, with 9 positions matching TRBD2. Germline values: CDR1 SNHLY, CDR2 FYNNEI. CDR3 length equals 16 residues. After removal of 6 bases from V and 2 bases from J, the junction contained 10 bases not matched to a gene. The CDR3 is CASSERLAAVQETQYF. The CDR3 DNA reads TGTGCCAGCAGCGAGAGACTAGCGGCCGTTCAAGAGACCCAGTACTTC.

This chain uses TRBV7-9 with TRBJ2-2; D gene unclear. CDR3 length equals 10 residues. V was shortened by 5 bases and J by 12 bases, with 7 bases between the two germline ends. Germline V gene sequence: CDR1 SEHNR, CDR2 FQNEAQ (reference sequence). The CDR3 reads CASSVEQLFF. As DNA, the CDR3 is TGTGCCAGCAGCGTAGAGCAGCTGTTTTTT.

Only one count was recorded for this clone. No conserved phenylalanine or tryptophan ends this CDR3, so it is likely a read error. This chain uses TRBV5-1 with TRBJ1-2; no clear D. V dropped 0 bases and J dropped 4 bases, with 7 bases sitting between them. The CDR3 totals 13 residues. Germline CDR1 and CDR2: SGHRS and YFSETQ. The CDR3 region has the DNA TGCGCCAGCAGCTTGGAATACAGCTATGGCTACACCTCC. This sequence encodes CASSLEYSYGYTS.

The CDR3 bases are TGTGCCAGCAGCGACAGGGCAATGTCCTACAATGAGCAGTTCTTC. Amino acid sequence: CASSDRAMSYNEQFF. J is TRBJ2-1 and V is TRBV9; maybe TRBD1 (6 bases). The V end was cut by 3 bases, the J end by 1 base, with 11 bases between. The CDR3 contains 15 residues. The germline gives CDR1 SGDLS, CDR2 YYNGEE.

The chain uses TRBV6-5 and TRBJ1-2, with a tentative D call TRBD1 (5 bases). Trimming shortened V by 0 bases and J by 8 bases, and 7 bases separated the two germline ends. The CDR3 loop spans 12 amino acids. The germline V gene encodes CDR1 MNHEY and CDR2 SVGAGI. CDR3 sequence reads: CASSYSGEGYTF. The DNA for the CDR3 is TGTGCCAGCAGTTACTCAGGGGAAGGCTACACCTTC.

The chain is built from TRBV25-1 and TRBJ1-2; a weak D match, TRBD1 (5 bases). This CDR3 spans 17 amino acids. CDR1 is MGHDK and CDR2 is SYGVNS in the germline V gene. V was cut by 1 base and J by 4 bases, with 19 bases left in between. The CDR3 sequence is CASSELGGPGKSYGYTF. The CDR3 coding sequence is TGTGCCAGCAGTGAATTGGGGGGTCCCGGGAAAAGCTATGGCTACACCTTC.

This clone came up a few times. The CDR3 region is CASSRLRGEGYTF. CDR3 coding DNA: TGTGCCAGCAGCCGGCTCAGGGGGGAAGGCTACACCTTC. The chain uses TRBV5-4 and TRBJ1-2; 7 nucleotides line up with TRBD1. CDR3 length: 13 residues. V was clipped by 4 bases and J by 8 bases; unmatched bases: 8. Germline V gene data show CDR1 as SGHNT and CDR2 as YYREEE (reference sequence).

Written as DNA, the CDR3 is TGTGCCTGGAGTCCAGGTGTGGCCTACAATGAGCAGTTCTTC. Its protein product is CAWSPGVAYNEQFF. V is TRBV30 and J is TRBJ2-1; D is uncertain. The CDR3 is made up of 14 amino acids. In germline, CDR1 is GTSNPN, CDR2 SVGIG (reference sequence). V was pared by 2 bases and J by 2 bases, with 10 bases between.

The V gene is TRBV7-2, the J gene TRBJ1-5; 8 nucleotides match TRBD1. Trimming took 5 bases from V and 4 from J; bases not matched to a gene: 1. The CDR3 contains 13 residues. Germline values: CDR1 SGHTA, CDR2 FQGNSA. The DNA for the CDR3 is TGTGCCAGCAGCCGGGACAGGAATCAGCCCCAGCATTTT. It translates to CASSRDRNQPQHF.

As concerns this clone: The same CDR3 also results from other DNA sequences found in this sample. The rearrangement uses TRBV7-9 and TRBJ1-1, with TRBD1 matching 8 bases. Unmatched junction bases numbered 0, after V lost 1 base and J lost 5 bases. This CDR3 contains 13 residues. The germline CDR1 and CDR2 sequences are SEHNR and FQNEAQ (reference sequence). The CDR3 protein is CASSLGQGTEAFF. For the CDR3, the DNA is TGTGCCAGCAGCTTAGGACAGGGGACTGAAGCTTTCTTT.

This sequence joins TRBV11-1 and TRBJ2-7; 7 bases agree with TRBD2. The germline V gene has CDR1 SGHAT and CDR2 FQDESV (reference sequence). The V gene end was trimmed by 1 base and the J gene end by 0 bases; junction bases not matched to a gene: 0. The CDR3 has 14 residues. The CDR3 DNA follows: TGTGCCAGCAGCTTAGGACTAGCCTCCTACGAGCAGTACTTC. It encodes CASSLGLASYEQYF.

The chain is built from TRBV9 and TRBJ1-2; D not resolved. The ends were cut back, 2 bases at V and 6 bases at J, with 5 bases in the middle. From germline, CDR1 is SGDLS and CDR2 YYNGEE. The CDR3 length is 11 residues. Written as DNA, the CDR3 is TGTGCCAGCAGCGTTAATAATGGCTACACCTTC. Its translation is CASSVNNGYTF.

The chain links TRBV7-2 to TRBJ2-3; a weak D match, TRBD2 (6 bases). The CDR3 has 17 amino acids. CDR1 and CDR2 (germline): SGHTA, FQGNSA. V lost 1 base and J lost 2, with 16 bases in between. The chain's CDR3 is CASSLVSGSSVTDTQYF. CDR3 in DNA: TGTGCCAGCAGCTTAGTGTCTGGTTCTAGCGTCACAGATACGCAGTATTTT.

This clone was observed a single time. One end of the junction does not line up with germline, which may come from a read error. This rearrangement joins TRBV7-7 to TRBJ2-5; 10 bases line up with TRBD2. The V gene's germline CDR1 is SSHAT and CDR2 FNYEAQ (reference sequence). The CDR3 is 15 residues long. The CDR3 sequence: CASSWTSGTEETQYF. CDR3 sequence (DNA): TGTGCTAGCAGCTGGACTAGCGGAACAGAAGAGACCCAGTACTTC.

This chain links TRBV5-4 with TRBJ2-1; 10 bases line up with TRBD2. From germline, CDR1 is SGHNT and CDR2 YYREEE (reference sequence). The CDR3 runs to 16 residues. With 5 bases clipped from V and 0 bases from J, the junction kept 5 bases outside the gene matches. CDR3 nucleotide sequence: TGTGCCAGCAGACGACTAGCGGGTAGCTCCTACAATGAGCAGTTCTTC. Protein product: CASRRLAGSSYNEQFF.

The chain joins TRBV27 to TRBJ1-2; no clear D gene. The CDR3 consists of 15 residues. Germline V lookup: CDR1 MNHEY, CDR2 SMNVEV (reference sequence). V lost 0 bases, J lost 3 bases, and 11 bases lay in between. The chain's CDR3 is CASSLSSEQHYGYTF. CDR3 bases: TGTGCCAGCAGTTTATCCTCCGAACAACACTATGGCTACACCTTC.

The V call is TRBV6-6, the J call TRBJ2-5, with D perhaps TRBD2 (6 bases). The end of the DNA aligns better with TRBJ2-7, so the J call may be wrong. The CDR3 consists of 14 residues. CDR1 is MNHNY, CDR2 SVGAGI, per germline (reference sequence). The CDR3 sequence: CASSPRLARYEQYF. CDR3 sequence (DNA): TGTGCCAGCAGTCCCCGGCTAGCGAGGTACGAGCAGTACTTC.